Given below is one T cell receptor (beta chain) in context. Antigen unknown. This specimen belongs to a study of cytomegalovirus exposure and HLA in healthy donors. Study-level findings and limits: What a later analysis reportedly showed was that an Asian-associated ancestry cluster had fewer N-insertions than the approximately 700-donor mean.

CDR3 length: 17 residues. Per germline, CDR1 LGHNA and CDR2 YSLEER. V was clipped by 4 bases and J by 0 bases; unmatched bases: 4. Everyone who donated was a healthy bone marrow donor. With 60 Vbeta and 13 Jbeta primers, the PCR was carried out. Sequencing used immunoSEQ multiplex PCR; TCRdb keeps in-frame clones, though not all of them. Among fewer than 90,000 clones listed, more than 70% were seen once. Material for sequencing was PBMCs. This sequence joins TRBV4-3 and TRBJ2-7; 15 bases are shared with TRBD2. The sequence was collected from a male donor in good health and CMV-seropositive. The CDR3 nucleotides are TGCGCCAGCAGCCGGGGACTAGCGGGAGGCATCTCCTACGAGCAGTACTTC. Protein sequence: CASSRGLAGGISYEQYF.